This TCR beta chain was retrieved from a study of blood T cell repertoires in COVID-19. Study in general: PBMCs, B-cell-depleted T cells, or T cells provided the cDNA or gDNA that made up the material.

In the original processing: From reference gene primer amplification, estimates of nucleated cell counts were derived. TCRdb's copy holds only in-frame clones and misses some; the assay was immunoSEQ multiplex PCR. The DNA gave D and trimming, while V, J and clone size come from that table. Of 250,000 to 350,000 clones in the sample, 85% to 90% are singletons; the top ten hold 10%. This clone was counted a few times. J gave up 6 bases and V 5 bases, and 3 bases lay outside the gene matches. CDR1 and CDR2 (germline): SNHLY, FYNNEI. The length of the CDR3 is 12 residues. Cohorts were determined from participant-reported clinical history.

This clonotype was sampled from a woman between 18 and 30 years old who had recovered from COVID-19. The sample taken for sequencing was PBMCs or T cells enriched from blood (not recorded which). This chain joins TRBV2 and TRBJ2-7; 8 positions match TRBD1. CDR3 nucleotides: TGTGCCAGCAGTTGGACAGGGCCCGAGCAGTACTTC. It encodes CASSWTGPEQYF.